The 32 T cell receptor beta chains below come from one sample, sequenced in a study of Ad26.COV2.S vaccination and SARS-CoV-2 variants. Noted treatment: some 19 received Ad26.COV2.S at low or high dose, single or two shots; roughly five received placebo; per-sample allocation not given. Day 63 following the first vaccine or placebo injection was when the samples were taken. Data came from immunoSEQ multiplex PCR; TCRdb stores just in-frame clones and leaves some out. This sample has 380,000 or so clones, with 83% found just once. Source: peripheral blood, taken in a trial of Ad26.COV2.S vaccine versus placebo. All receptors come from a person between 18 and 59 years old who received the Ad26.COV2.S COVID-19 vaccine or a placebo.

This clone was recorded a few times. This chain uses TRBV18 with TRBJ1-1; D is possibly TRBD1 (5 bases). CDR1 is KGHSH, CDR2 LQKENI, per germline. This CDR3 contains 14 residues. V lost 1 base, J lost 4 bases, and 10 bases lay in between. DNA of the CDR3: TGTGCCAGCTCACCACGTAGCAGGGCCACTGAAGCTTTCTTT. The encoded protein is CASSPRSRATEAFF.

The J gene is TRBJ1-1, the V gene TRBV3-1 (or the pseudogene TRBV3-2); D is unresolved. Germline V gene lookup returns CDR1 LGHDT and CDR2 YNNKEL (reference sequence). The V and J ends lost 3 bases and 10 bases respectively, with 15 bases between them. The CDR3 covers 13 residues. For the CDR3, the DNA is TGTGCCAGCAGCCATCTGGGGAGGGCCGGAGCTTTCTTT. Amino acid sequence: CASSHLGRAGAFF.

The chain recombines TRBV9 with TRBJ2-2; 7 bases are a match to TRBD2. V was pared by 1 base and J by 3 bases, with 6 bases of the junction left unmatched. In germline, CDR1 is SGDLS, CDR2 YYNGEE. The CDR3 has 16 residues. The CDR3, as DNA: TGTGCCAGCAGCGTAATGGTAGCGGGTTACACCGGGGAGCTGTTTTTT. Residues: CASSVMVAGYTGELFF.

The J gene is TRBJ1-1, the V gene TRBV6-6, with 8 bases identical to TRBD1. The V gene's germline CDR1 is MNHNY and CDR2 SVGAGI (reference sequence). V was pared by 2 bases and J by 4 bases, with 6 bases of the junction left unmatched. This CDR3 has 15 residues. The CDR3 DNA follows: TGTGCCAGCAGTTACCCTATGACAGGGGCCACTGAAGCTTTCTTT. Translated: CASSYPMTGATEAFF.

This sequence joins TRBV4-1 and TRBJ2-7, with TRBD2 as a possible D gene (6 bases). V was shortened by 4 bases and J by 2 bases, with 15 bases between the two germline ends. This CDR3 spans 15 amino acids. The germline CDR1 and CDR2 sequences are MGHRA and YSYEKL. This CDR3 reads CASSLRASGAYEQYF. CDR3 DNA sequence: TGCGCCAGCAGCCTACGGGCATCGGGGGCCTACGAGCAGTACTTC.

This clone was recorded once. CDR3 sequence: CASSLGRIGGYTF. The CDR3, as DNA: TGTGCCAGTAGTCTCGGACGGATTGGGGGCTACACCTTC. V and J are TRBV19 and TRBJ1-2; no reliable D call. This CDR3 contains 13 residues. V lost 5 bases and J 8 bases, leaving 15 bases between the germline ends. Germline CDR1 is LNHDA and CDR2 is SQIVND (reference sequence). The full variable domain, in which reference TRBV19 and TRBJ1-2 provide the parts outside the CDR3, is DGGITQSPKYLFRKEGQNVTLSCEQNLNHDAMYWYRQDPGQGLRLIYYSQIVNDFQKGDIAEGYSVSREKKESFPLTVTSAQKNPTAFYLCASSLGRIGGYTFGSGTRLTVV.

This sequence joins TRBV18 and TRBJ1-6; 8 nucleotides line up with TRBD1. V trimming: 4 bases; J trimming: 5 bases; junction bases outside the gene matches: 1. CDR3 length: 14 amino acids. The germline gives CDR1 KGHSH, CDR2 LQKENI. CDR3 protein: CASSQDRDNSPLHF. CDR3 coding DNA: TGTGCCAGCTCACAGGACAGGGATAATTCACCCCTCCACTTT.

The rearrangement links TRBV7-2 to TRBJ2-7, with 8 bases lining up with TRBD2. Germline CDR1 SGHTA, CDR2 FQGNSA. There are 16 residues in the CDR3. V lost 3 bases, J lost 0 bases, and 7 bases stayed unmatched. The CDR3 is CASSFRLASLSYEQYF. The CDR3 DNA follows: TGTGCCAGCAGCTTTCGACTAGCGAGCCTCTCCTACGAGCAGTACTTC.

This clone appeared a few times. This rearrangement joins TRBV10-3 to TRBJ1-4; D is unclear. CDR1 and CDR2 (germline): ENHRY, SYGVKD. Trimming shortened V by 4 bases and J by 7 bases, and 13 bases separated the two germline ends. The CDR3 runs to 14 residues. The CDR3 is CAISVGYGVEKLFF. CDR3 sequence (DNA): TGTGCCATCAGTGTGGGTTACGGGGTTGAAAAACTGTTTTTT.

This chain connects TRBV19 to TRBJ1-1, with 9 positions matching TRBD1. Germline V CDR1 and CDR2: LNHDA, SQIVND (reference sequence). V gave up 7 bases and J gave up 4 bases; unmatched junction bases: 4. CDR3 length equals 13 residues. The CDR3 nucleotides are TGTGCCAGTAAAAGGGACAGGGTCACTGAAGCTTTCTTT. Translated: CASKRDRVTEAFF. Supplemented by reference TRBV19 and TRBJ1-1, the full variable domain reads DGGITQSPKYLFRKEGQNVTLSCEQNLNHDAMYWYRQDPGQGLRLIYYSQIVNDFQKGDIAEGYSVSREKKESFPLTVTSAQKNPTAFYLCASKRDRVTEAFFGQGTRLTVV.

This chain links TRBV6-5 with TRBJ1-1; TRBD1 matches 11 bases. The CDR3 consists of 16 residues. Germline-derived CDR1 and CDR2 are MNHEY and SVGAGI. The V and J ends lost 4 bases and 1 base, in that order; junction bases with no gene match: 5. CDR3 sequence: CASSWTGGAENTEAFF. Here the CDR3 DNA reads TGTGCCAGCAGTTGGACAGGGGGCGCGGAGAACACTGAAGCTTTCTTT.

The V and J genes are TRBV5-6 and TRBJ2-2; TRBD1 matches at 7 bases. The CDR3 is made up of 16 amino acids. V gave up 4 bases and J gave up 3 bases; unmatched junction bases: 9. Germline CDR1 reads SGHDT; CDR2 reads YYEEEE. Written as DNA, the CDR3 is TGTGCCAGCAGCAACCGGGACAGACGGTACACCGGGGAGCTGTTTTTT. The encoded protein is CASSNRDRRYTGELFF.

As concerns this clone: The germline gene is not matched at one end of the junction; a read error may be the cause. Other nucleotide sequences from this sample produce the same CDR3. CDR3 DNA sequence: TGTGCCAGCTCGCCACAGGGGGCCGGAACTGAAGCTTTCTTT. Translation: CASSPQGAGTEAFF. The chain employs TRBV18 and TRBJ1-1, with 9 bases lining up with TRBD1. The CDR3 extends over 14 amino acids. Germline V gives CDR1 KGHSH, CDR2 LQKENI.

CDR3 protein: CASSKANQPQHF. The CDR3 nucleotides read TGTGCCAGCAGTAAGGCCAATCAGCCCCAGCATTTT. The V gene is TRBV27, the J gene TRBJ1-5, with D unclear. The CDR3 consists of 12 residues. V was trimmed by 5 bases and J by 3 bases, leaving 5 bases between them. Germline loops: CDR1 MNHEY, CDR2 SMNVEV (reference sequence).

This chain links TRBV19 with TRBJ2-1, with D tentatively TRBD2 (5 bases). Germline V gives CDR1 LNHDA, CDR2 SQIVND (reference sequence). The length of the CDR3 is 17 residues. V lost 8 bases, J lost 7 bases, and 27 bases lay in between. CDR3 protein: CASPPSGGKKEDNEQFF. The DNA for the CDR3 is TGTGCCAGTCCCCCCAGTGGCGGCAAGAAGGAGGATAATGAGCAGTTCTTC.

J is TRBJ2-7 and V is TRBV7-2, with a tentative D call TRBD2 (5 bases). V lost 1 base to trimming and J lost 2 bases, with 6 bases between them. The germline V gene encodes CDR1 SGHTA and CDR2 FQGNSA. This CDR3 has 13 residues. CDR3: CASSLGRAYEQYF. DNA for the CDR3: TGTGCCAGCAGCTTAGGGCGGGCCTACGAGCAGTACTTC.

The CDR3 DNA reads as TGTGCCAGTTGTGGGGACTACCTCACCGGGGAGCTGTTTTTT. Translation gives CASCGDYLTGELFF. V and J are TRBV27 and TRBJ2-2; 7 nucleotides match TRBD2. The germline V gene encodes CDR1 MNHEY and CDR2 SMNVEV (reference sequence). Unmatched junction bases numbered 8, after V lost 9 bases and J lost 4 bases. The CDR3 length is 14 residues.

V gene TRBV27 combines with J gene TRBJ1-5; D call uncertain. Trimming stripped 5 bases from V and 4 bases from J, with 12 bases between. This CDR3 is 14 amino acids long. CDR1 MNHEY and CDR2 SMNVEV come from the germline V gene (reference sequence). Here the CDR3 reads CASSPRLSNQPQHF. Here the CDR3 DNA reads TGTGCCAGCAGTCCCCGACTTAGTAATCAGCCCCAGCATTTT.

This clone was seen a single time. The chain's CDR3 is CASSYSKGGRNYGYTF. The CDR3, as DNA: TGTGCCAGCAGTTACTCGAAGGGGGGGCGAAACTATGGCTACACCTTC. V and J are TRBV6-6 and TRBJ1-2; perhaps TRBD1 as D (6 bases). Germline-derived CDR1 and CDR2 are MNHNY and SVGAGI (reference sequence). The CDR3 is 16 residues long. Trimming cost V 0 bases and J 2 bases, with 13 bases left between them.

The genes are TRBV7-9 and TRBJ2-7; D perhaps matches TRBD2 (6 bases). Trimming removed 5 bases from V and 7 bases from J, with 12 bases in between. The germline V gene encodes CDR1 SEHNR and CDR2 FQNEAQ (reference sequence). CDR3 length equals 12 residues. The CDR3 DNA reads as TGTGCCAGCAGCCTCACTGGGGGGGAGCAGTACTTC. It is translated as CASSLTGGEQYF.

The rearrangement links TRBV2 to TRBJ2-7; 9 bases match TRBD1. V was pared by 5 bases and J by 4 bases, with 6 bases of the junction left unmatched. The CDR3 runs 14 residues. Per the germline V gene, CDR1 is SNHLY and CDR2 is FYNNEI. The CDR3 here is CASSYTGGGYEQYF. The DNA of the CDR3 is TGTGCCAGCAGTTACACAGGGGGCGGATACGAGCAGTACTTC. Filled out from reference TRBV2 and TRBJ2-7, the complete variable domain reads EPEVTQTPSHQVTQMGQEVILRCVPISNHLYFYWYRQILGQKVEFLVSFYNNEISEKSEIFDDQFSVERPDGSNFTLKIRSTKLEDSAMYFCASSYTGGGYEQYFGPGTRLTVT.

About this clone: A junction end diverges from the germline sequence, so it may reflect a read error. The chain couples TRBV30 to TRBJ2-7; D may be TRBD2 (7 bases). CDR1 is GTSNPN, CDR2 SVGIG, per germline (reference sequence). This CDR3 spans 13 amino acids. The CDR3 here is CAWSVGQLTSRSF. The DNA of the CDR3 is TGTGCCTGGAGTGTTGGACAGCTGACTAGCCGCAGCTTC.

With respect to this clone: One end of the junction varies from germline; a read error may be responsible. The J gene is TRBJ2-7, the V gene TRBV4-3, with D perhaps given as TRBD1 or TRBD2 (5 bases each). Per germline, CDR1 LGHNA and CDR2 YSLEER. There are 13 residues in the CDR3. The CDR3 reads CASSQDLSFPRGF. CDR3 DNA sequence: TGCGCCAGCAGCCAAGATCTTAGCTTCCCGAGGGGCTTC.

This clone was seen more than once but under ten times. This chain connects TRBV5-6 to TRBJ2-3, with D hard to call. The CDR3 spans 11 residues. The V gene's germline CDR1 is SGHDT and CDR2 YYEEEE. Trimming shortened V by 3 bases and J by 4 bases, and 3 bases separated the two germline ends. CDR3: CASSYADTQYF. CDR3 nucleotide sequence: TGTGCCAGCAGCTACGCAGATACGCAGTATTTT. Variable domain in full (rest from reference TRBV5-6 and TRBJ2-3): DAGVTQSPTHLIKTRGQQVTLRCSPKSGHDTVSWYQQALGQGPQFIFQYYEEEERQRGNFPDRFSGHQFPNYSSELNVNALLLGDSALYLCASSYADTQYFGPGTRLTVL.

The rearrangement joins TRBV4-1 to TRBJ2-7; 12 bases are a match to TRBD2. V shed 4 bases, J shed 5 bases, and the junction held 21 bases outside the gene matches. CDR1 is MGHRA, CDR2 YSYEKL, per germline. This CDR3 has 20 amino acids. CDR3 sequence reads: CASSLRPSGGARYLPHEQYF. Here the CDR3 DNA reads TGCGCCAGCAGCCTCAGGCCTAGCGGGGGGGCCAGGTATCTCCCCCACGAGCAGTACTTC.

The V and J genes are TRBV29-1 and TRBJ2-2; TRBD2 might be the D (5 bases). The CDR3 is made up of 13 amino acids. Germline V gene data show CDR1 as SQVTM and CDR2 as ANQGSEA. The V gene lost 4 bases and the J gene lost 4 bases, with 10 bases spanning the gap. CDR3: CSVVGDSTGELFF. The CDR3 DNA follows: TGCAGCGTTGTCGGGGATTCCACCGGGGAGCTGTTTTTT.

This sequence joins TRBV18 and TRBJ2-7; a possible D gene is TRBD1 (6 bases). Germline assignment: CDR1 KGHSH and CDR2 LQKENI. The CDR3 extends over 13 amino acids. The V and J ends lost 5 bases and 4 bases respectively, with 12 bases between them. The CDR3 nucleotides read TGTGCCAGCTCATCGACCCAGGGGTACGAGCAGTACTTC. Translating it yields CASSSTQGYEQYF.

The V call is TRBV19, the J call TRBJ1-2, with D maybe TRBD1 (5 bases). V lost 7 bases, J lost 3 bases, and 18 bases lay in between. Germline V gene lookup returns CDR1 LNHDA and CDR2 SQIVND (reference sequence). This CDR3 has 15 residues. The CDR3 nucleotides are TGTGCCAGTACTCCGGGACGGAATAGATACTATGGCTACACCTTC. Translated: CASTPGRNRYYGYTF.

The gene calls are TRBV19 and TRBJ2-5, with 9 bases lining up with TRBD2. CDR1 LNHDA and CDR2 SQIVND come from the germline V gene (reference sequence). This CDR3 has 14 amino acids. V shed 10 bases, J shed 5 bases, and the junction held 11 bases outside the gene matches. The CDR3 nucleotides read TGTGCCACCTCGGGACTAGCAATATGGGAGACCCAGTACTTC. Encoded protein: CATSGLAIWETQYF.

CDR3 coding DNA: TGCGCCAGCAGCCAAGGGGCACTACAGGGGACCTACGAGCAGTACTTC. Its protein product is CASSQGALQGTYEQYF. This chain joins TRBV4-1 and TRBJ2-7; 7 bases are a match to TRBD1. The V and J ends lost 1 base and 2 bases, in that order; junction bases with no gene match: 8. Germline loops: CDR1 MGHRA, CDR2 YSYEKL. The CDR3 is 16 residues long.

The chain links TRBV6-5 to TRBJ2-2, with 8 bases identical to TRBD2. V gave up 2 bases and J gave up 1 base; unmatched junction bases: 0. Germline V gene lookup returns CDR1 MNHEY and CDR2 SVGAGI. This CDR3 has 15 amino acids. The CDR3 loop is CASSYAGGNTGELFF. CDR3 in DNA: TGTGCCAGCAGTTACGCGGGGGGGAACACCGGGGAGCTGTTTTTT.

The chain couples TRBV7-9 to TRBJ2-1; 16 nucleotides align to TRBD2. The junction had 6 bases not matched to a gene; V was cut back by 5 bases and J by 8 bases. This CDR3 comprises 16 residues. Germline V lookup: CDR1 SEHNR, CDR2 FQNEAQ (reference sequence). The CDR3 loop is CASSRGLAGGGDEQFF. The CDR3 DNA is TGTGCCAGCAGCCGGGGACTAGCGGGAGGGGGCGATGAGCAGTTCTTC.